The 29 T cell receptor beta chains reported below all come from one sample, sequenced in a study of cytomegalovirus exposure and HLA in healthy donors. This table comes from immunoSEQ multiplex PCR, and its TCRdb copy is limited to in-frame clones, with some not included. The sample contains tens of thousands of clones, around 97% of which appear only once. The sample consisted of PBMCs. These receptor sequences come from a young woman in good health and CMV-seropositive.

This sequence joins TRBV21-1 and TRBJ1-3; the table names TRBD1, a call not compared with the DNA. TRBV21-1 is described as a pseudogene. The CDR3 has 18 amino acids. CDR3 region: CAIPQGALDDHSGNTIYF. CDR3 nucleotide sequence: TGTGCCATCCCTCAAGGGGCCTTGGACGACCACTCTGGAAACACCATATATTTT.

The chain couples TRBV28 to TRBJ2-7; 11 positions agree with TRBD2. V gave up 3 bases and J gave up 2 bases; unmatched junction bases: 3. Germline-derived CDR1 and CDR2 are MDHEN and SYDVKM. This CDR3 comprises 15 residues. In DNA form, the CDR3 reads TGTGCCAGCAGTTTCCATAGCGGGAGGGCCTACGAGCAGTACTTC. Its protein product is CASSFHSGRAYEQYF. The variable domain in full, with the rest retrieved from reference TRBV28 and TRBJ2-7, is DVKVTQSSRYLVKRTGEKVFLECVQDMDHENMFWYRQDPGLGLRLIYFSYDVKMKEKGDIPEGYSVSREKKERFSLILESASTNQTSMYLCASSFHSGRAYEQYFGPGTRLTVT.

V is TRBV7-3 and J is TRBJ2-5, with D perhaps TRBD2 (5 bases). The CDR3 runs 13 residues. V gave up 1 base and J gave up 3 bases, with 6 bases separating them. Per germline, CDR1 SGHTA and CDR2 FQGTGA. The CDR3 nucleotides are TGTGCCAGCAGCTTAAACGGGGAAGAGACCCAGTACTTC. Translation gives CASSLNGEETQYF. Full variable domain (outside the CDR3, taken from reference TRBV7-3 and TRBJ2-5): GAGVSQTPSNKVTEKGKYVELRCDPISGHTALYWYRQSLGQGPEFLIYFQGTGAADDSGLPNDRFFAVRPEGSVSTLKIQRTERGDSAVYLCASSLNGEETQYFGPGTRLLVL.

CDR3 in amino acids: CASSLGQANQPQHF. The CDR3, as DNA: TGCGCCAGCAGCCTGGGACAGGCCAATCAGCCCCAGCATTTT. V gene TRBV10-2 combines with J gene TRBJ1-5, with 8 positions matching TRBD1. Germline-derived CDR1 and CDR2 are WSHSY and SAAADI. The CDR3 contains 14 residues. V trimming: 6 bases; J trimming: 3 bases; junction bases outside the gene matches: 4.

The chain links TRBV28 to TRBJ1-4; TRBD1 aligns across 9 bases. The germline V gene has CDR1 MDHEN and CDR2 SYDVKM. J was trimmed by 7 bases and V by 3 bases; bases with no gene match: 3. The CDR3 runs to 14 residues. The CDR3 nucleotides read TGTGCCAGCAGTTTCGGGACAGGGCGTGAAAAACTGTTTTTT. Protein product: CASSFGTGREKLFF. Together with reference TRBV28 and TRBJ1-4, the CDR3 gives the full variable domain: DVKVTQSSRYLVKRTGEKVFLECVQDMDHENMFWYRQDPGLGLRLIYFSYDVKMKEKGDIPEGYSVSREKKERFSLILESASTNQTSMYLCASSFGTGREKLFFGSGTQLSVL.

The chain carries TRBV7-3 and TRBJ2-1; 9 nucleotides align to TRBD1. CDR3 length: 15 residues. V dropped 2 bases and J dropped 8; count of bases not matched to a gene: 7. Germline CDR1 SGHTA, CDR2 FQGTGA. The DNA of the CDR3 is TGTGCCAGCAGCTTACGGTCGACAGGGGGGCATGAGCAGTTCTTC. As protein: CASSLRSTGGHEQFF.

The chain uses TRBV14 and TRBJ2-5; TRBD1 matches 11 bases. The germline gives CDR1 SGHDN, CDR2 FVKESK. This CDR3 region has 14 residues. V dropped 4 bases and J dropped 6; count of bases not matched to a gene: 4. The CDR3 nucleotides read TGTGCCAGCAGCCCCTGGGACAGGGGGAAGACCCAGTACTTC. Its protein is CASSPWDRGKTQYF.

Worth noting for this clone: The same CDR3 is also encoded by other DNA sequences in this sample. This chain links TRBV2 with TRBJ2-5, with 7 bases matching TRBD2. There are 13 residues in the CDR3. The J segment lost 1 base and the V segment lost 6 bases, leaving 2 bases of the junction unmatched. Germline V lookup: CDR1 SNHLY, CDR2 FYNNEI. In nucleotides, the CDR3 is TGTGCCAGCAGGACGGGGGGCCAAGAGACCCAGTACTTC. Residues: CASRTGGQETQYF. The complete variable domain, with remaining parts taken from reference TRBV2 and TRBJ2-5, reads EPEVTQTPSHQVTQMGQEVILRCVPISNHLYFYWYRQILGQKVEFLVSFYNNEISEKSEIFDDQFSVERPDGSNFTLKIRSTKLEDSAMYFCASRTGGQETQYFGPGTRLLVL.

The chain employs TRBV11-3 and TRBJ2-3; TRBD2 agrees at 9 bases. The CDR3 loop spans 16 amino acids. V lost 3 bases to trimming and J lost 5 bases; unmatched junction nucleotides: 9. CDR1 and CDR2 (germline): SGHNT, YENEEA. The CDR3 region is CASSLTGTSRVDTQYF. In DNA form, the CDR3 reads TGTGCCAGCAGCTTGACCGGGACTAGCAGAGTAGATACGCAGTATTTT. The full variable domain, rest sourced from reference TRBV11-3 and TRBJ2-3, is EAGVVQSPRYKIIEKKQPVAFWCNPISGHNTLYWYLQNLGQGPELLIRYENEEAVDDSQLPKDRFSAERLKGVDSTLKIQPAELGDSAVYLCASSLTGTSRVDTQYFGPGTRLTVL.

The rearrangement joins TRBV28 to TRBJ2-3, with TRBD2 matching over 9 bases. The junction had 18 bases not matched to a gene; V was cut back by 5 bases and J by 0 bases. The CDR3 has 20 residues. Germline V gives CDR1 MDHEN, CDR2 SYDVKM. CDR3 nucleotide sequence: TGTGCCAGCAGTGTGTACCCTAGCGGGATTCTTCTCACTAGCACAGATACGCAGTATTTT. Residues: CASSVYPSGILLTSTDTQYF.

This chain uses TRBV5-1 with TRBJ2-1, with D tentatively TRBD1 (5 bases). Germline V gene sequence: CDR1 SGHRS, CDR2 YFSETQ. The CDR3 extends over 16 amino acids. The germline V and J ends were trimmed by 2 bases and 8 bases, with 20 bases remaining between them. In DNA form, the CDR3 reads TGCGCCAGCAGCTTCAGGGAAGACACCGGCTTGGATGAGCAGTTCTTC. Its protein product is CASSFREDTGLDEQFF.

In this sample, this clone turned up once. V and J are TRBV7-3 and TRBJ2-1, with TRBD2 matching over 12 bases. This CDR3 spans 19 amino acids. CDR1 and CDR2 (germline): SGHTA, FQGTGA. V dropped 0 bases and J dropped 1; count of bases not matched to a gene: 7. CDR3 sequence reads: CASSLTRTSGKRSYNEQFF. Here the CDR3 DNA reads TGTGCCAGCAGCTTAACTAGGACTAGCGGGAAGAGGTCCTACAATGAGCAGTTCTTC.

V gene TRBV27 combines with J gene TRBJ2-2; a weak D match, TRBD2 (5 bases). Deletions cut 4 bases from V and 3 bases from J, with 9 bases between. Germline V gene sequence: CDR1 MNHEY, CDR2 SMNVEV (reference sequence). This CDR3 comprises 14 residues. This chain's CDR3 is CASSWRQHTGELFF. Here the CDR3 DNA reads TGTGCCAGCAGTTGGAGGCAACACACCGGGGAGCTGTTTTTT.

The rearrangement links TRBV2 to TRBJ1-1; D gene unclear. The V gene's germline CDR1 is SNHLY and CDR2 FYNNEI. This CDR3 spans 14 amino acids. The V end lost 3 bases, the J end lost 4 bases, and 12 bases lay between the germline ends. Here the CDR3 DNA reads TGTGCCAGCAGTGAGCAGACTTTTCCCACTGAAGCTTTCTTT. This encodes CASSEQTFPTEAFF.

The rearrangement joins TRBV5-5 to TRBJ1-2; possibly TRBD1 for D (5 bases). CDR3 length: 13 amino acids. V lost 4 bases to trimming and J lost 1 base, with 8 bases between them. From germline, CDR1 is SGHKS and CDR2 YYEKEE (reference sequence). CDR3 in amino acids: CASSPDSNYGYTF. CDR3 nucleotides: TGTGCCAGCAGCCCTGACAGTAACTATGGCTACACCTTC.

The CDR3, as DNA: TGTGCCTGGAGTGGGACAGCCGTAGTGGTCTCCTACAATGAGCAGTTCTTC. This gives the protein CAWSGTAVVVSYNEQFF. The V gene is TRBV30, the J gene TRBJ2-1, with D maybe TRBD1 (6 bases). CDR3 size: 17 residues. With 1 base removed from V and 0 bases from J, the gap between germline ends came to 16 bases. Germline V gene sequence: CDR1 GTSNPN, CDR2 SVGIG (reference sequence).

This clone was observed once. The V gene is TRBV6-5, the J gene TRBJ2-7; 7 positions match TRBD2. The length of the CDR3 is 15 residues. Germline values: CDR1 MNHEY, CDR2 SVGAGI. The V and J ends lost 0 bases and 1 base, in that order; junction bases with no gene match: 3. CDR3 DNA: TGTGCCAGCAGTTACTCTCCAGCGGGATCCTACGAGCAGTACTTC. Translated: CASSYSPAGSYEQYF.

This clone is a singleton in its sample. CDR3 sequence: CASSLSSQGTNNEQFF. DNA of the CDR3: TGTGCCAGCAGTTTATCGTCCCAGGGAACCAACAATGAGCAGTTCTTC. The chain uses TRBV28 and TRBJ2-1; TRBD1 is a possible D gene (5 bases). Germline V gene lookup returns CDR1 MDHEN and CDR2 SYDVKM. The ends were cut back, 1 base at V and 5 bases at J, with 15 bases in the middle. The CDR3 loop spans 16 amino acids.

This chain joins TRBV5-4 and TRBJ2-3; TRBD1 aligns across 10 bases. This CDR3 has 16 amino acids. Trimming took 4 bases from V and 12 from J; bases not matched to a gene: 17. The germline V gene encodes CDR1 SGHNT and CDR2 YYREEE (reference sequence). The CDR3 protein is CASSGRDRGTSSPQYF. The CDR3 bases are TGTGCCAGCAGCGGCCGGGACAGGGGCACTTCTTCCCCCCAGTATTTT. Based on the CDR3 plus reference TRBV5-4 and TRBJ2-3, the full variable domain is ETGVTQSPTHLIKTRGQQVTLRCSSQSGHNTVSWYQQALGQGPQFIFQYYREEENGRGNFPPRFSGLQFPNYSSELNVNALELDDSALYLCASSGRDRGTSSPQYFGPGTRLTVL.

The chain carries TRBV19 and TRBJ1-5; perhaps TRBD1 as D (6 bases). The CDR3 is 14 amino acids. The V end was cut by 3 bases, the J end by 6 bases, with 12 bases between. From germline, CDR1 is LNHDA and CDR2 SQIVND (reference sequence). The CDR3 sequence is CASSIPGVGQPQHF. The CDR3 DNA reads as TGTGCCAGTAGTATCCCAGGGGTTGGTCAGCCCCAGCATTTT.

The rearrangement uses TRBV10-3 and TRBJ1-5; 7 bases map to TRBD1. Germline values: CDR1 ENHRY, CDR2 SYGVKD. This CDR3 is 15 amino acids long. V lost 6 bases to trimming and J lost 6 bases; unmatched junction nucleotides: 11. This CDR3 reads CAISEQGRGTQPQHF. CDR3 DNA sequence: TGTGCCATCAGCGAACAGGGGAGAGGAACTCAGCCCCAGCATTTT.

The CDR3 is CASSDSPDWNTGELFF. CDR3 DNA: TGTGCCAGCAGTGACTCTCCGGACTGGAACACCGGGGAGCTGTTTTTT. This chain connects TRBV6-4 to TRBJ2-2; possibly TRBD2 for D (5 bases). The CDR3 length is 16 residues. In germline, CDR1 is MRHNA, CDR2 SNTAGT. V shed 0 bases and J shed 1 base, with 9 bases lying between them.

The V and J genes are TRBV7-9 and TRBJ1-5; tentative D call: TRBD1 (5 bases). V lost 5 bases and J lost 1, with 12 bases in between. The length of the CDR3 is 15 residues. Germline loops: CDR1 SEHNR, CDR2 FQNEAQ (reference sequence). CDR3 sequence reads: CASSPPGESNQPQHF. CDR3 in DNA: TGTGCCAGCAGCCCCCCGGGGGAAAGCAATCAGCCCCAGCATTTT. Together with reference TRBV7-9 and TRBJ1-5, the CDR3 gives the full variable domain: DTGVSQNPRHKITKRGQNVTFRCDPISEHNRLYWYRQTLGQGPEFLTYFQNEAQLEKSRLLSDRFSAERPKGSFSTLEIQRTEQGDSAMYLCASSPPGESNQPQHFGDGTRLSIL.

The J gene is TRBJ2-7, the V gene TRBV11-2; 9 nucleotides line up with TRBD1. Trimming cost V 3 bases and J 4 bases; bases outside gene matches: 4. The CDR3 runs 14 residues. CDR1 and CDR2 from the germline V gene are SGHAT and FQNNGV. The CDR3 loop is CASSFPGQGYEQYF. In DNA form, the CDR3 reads TGTGCCAGCAGCTTCCCGGGACAGGGATACGAGCAGTACTTC.

The chain carries TRBV12-5 and TRBJ2-3, with a tentative D call TRBD1 (6 bases). Germline V CDR1 and CDR2: LGHNT, FRNRAP. The CDR3 is 15 amino acids. Between the trimmed V and J ends, which lost 2 bases and 4 bases, there was a span of 13 bases. CDR3: CASGLYLTGSDTQYF. The CDR3 bases are TGTGCTAGTGGTTTGTATTTAACAGGGTCAGATACGCAGTATTTT.

This sequence joins TRBV2 and TRBJ2-3; maybe TRBD1 (7 bases). Germline V gene data show CDR1 as SNHLY and CDR2 as FYNNEI. There are 14 residues in the CDR3. V gave up 2 bases and J gave up 7 bases, with 13 bases separating them. CDR3 DNA sequence: TGTGCCAGCAGTGAACAGGGGGGTCTCTATACGCAGTATTTT. Protein sequence: CASSEQGGLYTQYF. Looking up the rest from reference TRBV2 and TRBJ2-3 gives the full variable domain: EPEVTQTPSHQVTQMGQEVILRCVPISNHLYFYWYRQILGQKVEFLVSFYNNEISEKSEIFDDQFSVERPDGSNFTLKIRSTKLEDSAMYFCASSEQGGLYTQYFGPGTRLTVL.

This clone was seen a single time. The V and J genes are TRBV27 and TRBJ2-7; 8 nucleotides agree with TRBD2. Germline V CDR1 and CDR2: MNHEY, SMNVEV (reference sequence). Trimming at V came to 4 bases and at J to 2 bases, leaving 7 bases not matched to a gene. The CDR3 is 15 residues long. DNA for the CDR3: TGTGCCAGCAGTTCCAGACTAGCGACCCCCTACGAGCAGTACTTC. Protein: CASSSRLATPYEQYF.

The gene calls are TRBV28 and TRBJ2-3; D is possibly TRBD2 (6 bases). This CDR3 comprises 16 residues. V was shortened by 3 bases and J by 0 bases, with 13 bases between the two germline ends. Germline V CDR1 and CDR2: MDHEN, SYDVKM. The CDR3 loop reads CASSLAEGRSTDTQYF. The CDR3 nucleotides are TGTGCCAGCAGTTTGGCCGAGGGGAGGAGCACAGATACGCAGTATTTT.

V is TRBV5-4 and J is TRBJ2-5, with D perhaps matching TRBD1 (6 bases). The CDR3 spans 14 residues. Germline V lookup: CDR1 SGHNT, CDR2 YYREEE (reference sequence). With 1 base removed from V and 2 bases from J, the gap between germline ends came to 9 bases. The CDR3 reads CASSLTGRQETQYF. DNA of the CDR3: TGTGCCAGCAGCTTGACAGGGAGACAAGAGACCCAGTACTTC.